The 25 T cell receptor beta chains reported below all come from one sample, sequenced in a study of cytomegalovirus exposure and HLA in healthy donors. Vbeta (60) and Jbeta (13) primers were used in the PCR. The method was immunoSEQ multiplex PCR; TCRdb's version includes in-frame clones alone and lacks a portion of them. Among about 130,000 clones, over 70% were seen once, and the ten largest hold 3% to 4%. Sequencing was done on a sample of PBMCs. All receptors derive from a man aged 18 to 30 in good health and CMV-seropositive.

CDR3 sequence: CASAKGDRDYGYTF. The CDR3 DNA follows: TGTGCCAGTGCCAAGGGGGACAGGGACTATGGCTACACCTTC. The chain recombines TRBV19 with TRBJ1-2, with 9 bases fitting TRBD1. This CDR3 has 14 amino acids. Germline V gene data show CDR1 as LNHDA and CDR2 as SQIVND (reference sequence). Trimming removed 8 bases from V and 3 bases from J; junction bases left unmatched: 7.

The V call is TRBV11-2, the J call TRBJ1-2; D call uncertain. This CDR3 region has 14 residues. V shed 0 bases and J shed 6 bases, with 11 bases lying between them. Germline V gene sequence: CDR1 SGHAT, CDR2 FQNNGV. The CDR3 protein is CASSLDGGYDGYTF. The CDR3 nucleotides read TGTGCCAGCAGCTTAGATGGAGGGTACGATGGCTACACCTTC.

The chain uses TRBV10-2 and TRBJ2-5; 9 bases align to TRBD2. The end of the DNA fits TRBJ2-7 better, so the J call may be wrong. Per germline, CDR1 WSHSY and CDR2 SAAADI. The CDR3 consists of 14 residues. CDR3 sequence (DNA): TGCGCCAGTAGGGATAGCGGGAGTATTTACGAGCAGTACTTC. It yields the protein CASRDSGSIYEQYF.

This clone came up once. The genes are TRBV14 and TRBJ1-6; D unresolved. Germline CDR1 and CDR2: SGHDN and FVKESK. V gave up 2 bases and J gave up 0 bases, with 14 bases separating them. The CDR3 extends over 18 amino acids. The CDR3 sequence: CASSQRDYGSSYNSPLHF. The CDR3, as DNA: TGTGCCAGCAGCCAACGTGATTATGGGAGCTCCTATAATTCACCCCTCCACTTT.

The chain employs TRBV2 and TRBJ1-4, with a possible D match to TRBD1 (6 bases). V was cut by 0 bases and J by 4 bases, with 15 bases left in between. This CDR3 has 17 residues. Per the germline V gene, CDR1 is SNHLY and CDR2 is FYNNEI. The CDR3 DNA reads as TGTGCCAGCAGTGAAGCCGGGAGGGAGGGGGTTAATGAAAAACTGTTTTTT. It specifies CASSEAGREGVNEKLFF.

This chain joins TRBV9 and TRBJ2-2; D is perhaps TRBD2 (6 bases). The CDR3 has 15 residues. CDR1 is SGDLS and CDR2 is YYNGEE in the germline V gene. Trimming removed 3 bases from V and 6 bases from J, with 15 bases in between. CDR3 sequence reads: CASSAHPAGPGELFF. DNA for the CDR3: TGTGCCAGCAGCGCACACCCCGCGGGGCCCGGGGAGCTGTTTTTT.

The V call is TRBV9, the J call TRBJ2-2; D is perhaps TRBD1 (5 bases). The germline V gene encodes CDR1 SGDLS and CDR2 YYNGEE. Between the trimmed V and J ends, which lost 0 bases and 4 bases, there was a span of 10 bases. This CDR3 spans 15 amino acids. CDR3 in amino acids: CASSVAGIGTGELFF. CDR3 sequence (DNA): TGTGCCAGCAGCGTAGCAGGGATTGGCACCGGGGAGCTGTTTTTT.

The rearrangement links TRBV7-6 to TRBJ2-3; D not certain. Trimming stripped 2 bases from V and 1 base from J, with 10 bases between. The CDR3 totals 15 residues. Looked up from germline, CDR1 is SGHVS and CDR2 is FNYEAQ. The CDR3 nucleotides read TGTGCCAGCAGCTTATCAGGTTTTGGCACAGATACGCAGTATTTT. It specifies CASSLSGFGTDTQYF.

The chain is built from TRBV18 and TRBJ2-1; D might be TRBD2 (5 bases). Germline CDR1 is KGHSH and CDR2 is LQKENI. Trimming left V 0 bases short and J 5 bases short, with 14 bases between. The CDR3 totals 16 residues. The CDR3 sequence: CASSPPGRRLDNEQFF. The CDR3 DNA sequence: TGTGCCAGCTCACCACCGGGTCGGAGGTTGGACAATGAGCAGTTCTTC.

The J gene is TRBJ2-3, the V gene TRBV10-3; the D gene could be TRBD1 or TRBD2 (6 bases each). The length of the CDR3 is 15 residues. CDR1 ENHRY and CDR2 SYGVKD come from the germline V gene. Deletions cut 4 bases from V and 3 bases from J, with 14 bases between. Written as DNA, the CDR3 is TGTGCCATCAGTGTGTCGGGGGCGTCGACAGATACGCAGTATTTT. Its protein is CAISVSGASTDTQYF.

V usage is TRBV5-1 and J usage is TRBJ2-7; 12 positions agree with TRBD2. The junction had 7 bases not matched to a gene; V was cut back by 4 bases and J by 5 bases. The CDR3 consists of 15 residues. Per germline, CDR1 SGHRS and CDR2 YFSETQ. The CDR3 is CASSPPGLAGNEQYF. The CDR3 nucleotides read TGCGCCAGCAGCCCCCCCGGACTAGCGGGAAACGAGCAGTACTTC.

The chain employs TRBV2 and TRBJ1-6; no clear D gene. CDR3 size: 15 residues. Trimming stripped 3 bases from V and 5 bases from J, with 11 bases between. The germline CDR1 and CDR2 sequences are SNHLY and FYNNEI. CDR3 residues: CASSDDGEDNSPLHF. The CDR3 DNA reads TGTGCCAGCAGTGATGACGGGGAAGATAATTCACCCCTCCACTTT. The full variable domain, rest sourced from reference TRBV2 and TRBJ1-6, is EPEVTQTPSHQVTQMGQEVILRCVPISNHLYFYWYRQILGQKVEFLVSFYNNEISEKSEIFDDQFSVERPDGSNFTLKIRSTKLEDSAMYFCASSDDGEDNSPLHFGNGTRLTVT.

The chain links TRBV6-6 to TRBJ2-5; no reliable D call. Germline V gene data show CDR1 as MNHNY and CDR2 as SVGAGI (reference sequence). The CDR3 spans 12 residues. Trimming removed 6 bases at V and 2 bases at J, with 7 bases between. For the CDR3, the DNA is TGTGCCAGCAGCGCGCTTCAAGAGACCCAGTACTTC. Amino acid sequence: CASSALQETQYF.

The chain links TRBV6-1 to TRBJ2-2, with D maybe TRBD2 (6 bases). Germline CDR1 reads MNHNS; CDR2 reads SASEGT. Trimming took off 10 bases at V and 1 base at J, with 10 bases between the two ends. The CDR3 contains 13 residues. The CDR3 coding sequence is TGTGCCACCACGGGGGTGAACACCGGGGAGCTGTTTTTT. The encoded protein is CATTGVNTGELFF.

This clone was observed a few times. The DNA of the CDR3 is TGTGCCAGCAGTGGGCTAGCGGGAGGGCCAGATACGCAGTATTTT. Protein product: CASSGLAGGPDTQYF. This chain connects TRBV6-5 to TRBJ2-3; 12 bases agree with TRBD2. CDR1 and CDR2 from the germline V gene are MNHEY and SVGAGI. This CDR3 has 15 residues. With V trimmed by 5 bases and J by 4 bases, 4 bases remained unmatched.

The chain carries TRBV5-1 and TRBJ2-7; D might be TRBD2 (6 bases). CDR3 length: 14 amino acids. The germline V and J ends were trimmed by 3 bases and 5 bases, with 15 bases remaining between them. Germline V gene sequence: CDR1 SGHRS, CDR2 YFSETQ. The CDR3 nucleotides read TGCGCCAGCAGCTACTACCAGGGACTGAACGAGCAGTACTTC. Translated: CASSYYQGLNEQYF.

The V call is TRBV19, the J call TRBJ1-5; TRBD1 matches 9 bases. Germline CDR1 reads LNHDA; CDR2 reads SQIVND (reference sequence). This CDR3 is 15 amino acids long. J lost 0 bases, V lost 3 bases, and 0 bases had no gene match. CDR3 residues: CASSMDRGSNQPQHF. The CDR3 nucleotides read TGTGCCAGTAGTATGGACAGGGGTAGCAATCAGCCCCAGCATTTT.

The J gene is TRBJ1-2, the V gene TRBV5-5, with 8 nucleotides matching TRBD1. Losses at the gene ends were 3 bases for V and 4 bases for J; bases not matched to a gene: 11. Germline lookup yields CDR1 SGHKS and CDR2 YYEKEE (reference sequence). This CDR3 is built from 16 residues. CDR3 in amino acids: CASSSSTGAGGYGYTF. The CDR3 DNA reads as TGTGCCAGCAGCTCGTCGACAGGGGCAGGGGGCTATGGCTACACCTTC.

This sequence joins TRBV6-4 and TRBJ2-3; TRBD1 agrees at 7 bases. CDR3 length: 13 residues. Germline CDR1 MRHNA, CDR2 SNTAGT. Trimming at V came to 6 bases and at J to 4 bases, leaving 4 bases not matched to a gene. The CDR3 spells CASSPDRADTQYF. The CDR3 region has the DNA TGTGCCAGCAGCCCAGACAGGGCAGATACGCAGTATTTT.

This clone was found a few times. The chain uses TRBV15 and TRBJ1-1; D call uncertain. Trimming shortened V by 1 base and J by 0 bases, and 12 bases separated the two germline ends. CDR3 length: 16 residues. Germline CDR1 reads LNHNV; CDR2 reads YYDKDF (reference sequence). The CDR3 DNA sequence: TGTGCCACCAGCAGAGCATCCAAGAGTTTGAACACTGAAGCTTTCTTT. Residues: CATSRASKSLNTEAFF.

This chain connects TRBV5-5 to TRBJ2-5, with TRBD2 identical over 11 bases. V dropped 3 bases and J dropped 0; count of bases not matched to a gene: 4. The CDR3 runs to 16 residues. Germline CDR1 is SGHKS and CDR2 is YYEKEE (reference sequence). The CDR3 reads CASSSRLAGNQETQYF. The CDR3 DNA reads TGTGCCAGCAGCTCCCGACTAGCGGGGAACCAAGAGACCCAGTACTTC.

The CDR3 sequence is CASGLGGLAAYNEQFF. DNA for the CDR3: TGTGCTAGTGGTTTGGGGGGGCTAGCGGCCTACAATGAGCAGTTCTTC. V usage is TRBV12-5 and J usage is TRBJ2-1; TRBD2 might be the D (7 bases). Germline V CDR1 and CDR2: LGHNT, FRNRAP. The CDR3 is 16 residues long. Trimming removed 1 base at V and 2 bases at J, with 12 bases between.

CDR3 in DNA: TGTGCCAGTAGCCGGGACAGGGGGTTCGATGAGCAGTTCTTC. It specifies CASSRDRGFDEQFF. The chain links TRBV19 to TRBJ2-1, with 11 bases aligning to TRBD1. In germline, CDR1 is LNHDA, CDR2 SQIVND (reference sequence). V dropped 6 bases and J dropped 8; count of bases not matched to a gene: 6. The CDR3 is 14 amino acids.

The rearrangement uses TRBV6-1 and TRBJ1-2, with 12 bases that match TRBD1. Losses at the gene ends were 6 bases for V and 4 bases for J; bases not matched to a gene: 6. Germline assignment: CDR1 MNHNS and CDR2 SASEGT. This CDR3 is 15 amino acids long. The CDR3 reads CASSVGTGGGYGYTF. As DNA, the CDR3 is TGTGCCAGCAGCGTAGGGACAGGGGGCGGCTATGGCTACACCTTC.

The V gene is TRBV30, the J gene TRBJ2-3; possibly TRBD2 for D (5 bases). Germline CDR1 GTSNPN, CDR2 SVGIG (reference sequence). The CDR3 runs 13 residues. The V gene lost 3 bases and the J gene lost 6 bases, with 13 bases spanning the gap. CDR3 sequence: CAWSLASRDTQYF. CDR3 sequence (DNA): TGTGCCTGGAGCTTGGCTAGCAGGGATACGCAGTATTTT.